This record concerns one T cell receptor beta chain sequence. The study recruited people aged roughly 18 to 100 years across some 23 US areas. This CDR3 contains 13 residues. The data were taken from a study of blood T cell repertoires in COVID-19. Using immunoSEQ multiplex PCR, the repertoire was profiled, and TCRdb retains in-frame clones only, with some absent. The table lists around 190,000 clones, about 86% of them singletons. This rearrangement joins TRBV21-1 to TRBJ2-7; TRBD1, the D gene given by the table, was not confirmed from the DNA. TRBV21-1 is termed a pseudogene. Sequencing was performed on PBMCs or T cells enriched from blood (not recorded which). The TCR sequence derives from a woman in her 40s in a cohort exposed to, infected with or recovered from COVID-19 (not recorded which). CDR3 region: CASSLDKSYEQYF. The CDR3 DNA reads TGTGCCAGCAGCTTAGACAAATCCTACGAGCAGTACTTC.